This record covers a single T cell receptor beta chain. The assay was immunoSEQ multiplex PCR, and TCRdb's table has in-frame clones only and misses some. Of about 300,000 clones in the sample, just over 85% are singletons; the top ten hold 3.5% to 4.5%. Cohort 3 donors counted as recovered after two negative PCRs, clearance, or resolved symptoms. These data originate in a study of blood T cell repertoires in COVID-19. The clonotype comes from a man aged 25-45 years who had recovered from COVID-19. Source material: PBMCs or T cells enriched from blood (not recorded which).

CDR3 DNA: TGTGCCACCAGCTTGAGACAGGGGGAGCTGTTTTTT. Residues: CATSLRQGELFF. The V and J genes are TRBV24-1 and TRBJ2-2, with D possibly being TRBD1 (5 bases). Germline values: CDR1 KGHDR, CDR2 SFDVKD. V dropped 7 bases and J dropped 8 bases, with 10 bases sitting between them. This CDR3 has 12 residues.